This is a list of T cell receptor beta chains from one sample in a study of human T cells and chemical hapten exposure. A single record per CDR3 protein comes from TCRdb applying MiXCR to the RACE reads. Among roughly 190,000 distinct CDR3 sequences listed, 20% to 25% were seen once. The material was whole blood, obtained in connection with sensitization to the hapten diphenylcyclopropenone (DPC). The receptors come from a woman aged 45-60 years with alopecia areata. Some clones in this sample may be carry-over from other donors' samples. CDR3s include the opening cysteine and the closing phenylalanine or tryptophan. The D gene is left open where the match is weak. Only part of the rows carry a size: once, few, many, or a class if the clone is expanded.

TGTGCCAGCAGCTCCTTGGTGGGACAGGGGGTTGCCTACACCTTC	CASSSLVGQGVAYTF	NA	TRBV7-3	TRBJ1-2	TRBD1
TGCAGTGCCCAAGGGGGCTTGGAGGGTGAAAAACTGTTTTTT	CSAQGGLEGEKLFF	few	TRBV20-1	TRBJ1-4	TRBD1
TGTGCCATCAGCGAACGATTGGAAGGTTCACCCCTCCACTTT	CAISERLEGSPLHF	few	TRBV10-3	TRBJ1-6	NA
TGCGCCAGCAGCGCATTTACAGGGGTCCCCGAGCAGTACTTC	CASSAFTGVPEQYF	NA	TRBV5-1	TRBJ2-7	TRBD1
TGTGCCAGCAGCTCAGCACTAGCGCAGAACACCGGGGAGCTGTTTTTT	CASSSALAQNTGELFF	NA	TRBV7-9	TRBJ2-2	TRBD2
TGTGCCAGCAGTGGGACAGGAGGAAACACCATATATTTT	CASSGTGGNTIYF	NA	TRBV27	TRBJ1-3	TRBD1
TGTGCAAGTCGCTTAGCAGGAGCCTACGAGCAGTACTTC	CASRLAGAYEQYF	NA	TRBV12-2	TRBJ2-7	NA
TGCAGTGCTAGGCTAGCGGTCGGACAGGAGACCCAGTACTTC	CSARLAVGQETQYF	NA	TRBV20-1	TRBJ2-5	NA
TGTGCCAGTAAATCGACTCGGAGCTCCTACGAGCAGTACTTC	CASKSTRSSYEQYF	many	TRBV19	TRBJ2-7	NA
TGCGCCAGCAGCTTGTCTCCCGAACGACAGTCCCATGAGCAGTTCTTC	CASSLSPERQSHEQFF	NA	TRBV5-1	TRBJ2-1	NA
TGTGCCAGCAGTTTTGGTCGGGGTAGGGAGACCCAGTACTTC	CASSFGRGRETQYF	few	TRBV12-3/TRBV12-4	TRBJ2-5	NA
TGCGCCAGCAGCCCCAATTTTGGAGCGGGCGCCTACAATGAGCAGTTCTTC	CASSPNFGAGAYNEQFF	NA	TRBV5-1	TRBJ2-1	NA
TGCGCCAGCAGCTTGGAATTGATGGCGAACACTGAAGCTTTCTTT	CASSLELMANTEAFF	NA	TRBV5-1	TRBJ1-1	NA
TGCAGTGCTAGAAGACAGGTCCTCTTTTCACCCCTCCACTTT	CSARRQVLFSPLHF	NA	TRBV20-1	TRBJ1-6	NA
TGCAGTGTTCCCGGGACTAGGGGGGATACGCAGTATTTT	CSVPGTRGDTQYF	NA	TRBV20-1	TRBJ2-3	TRBD2
TGCAGCGTCCGGGACAGGGGGCTAAATGAGCAGTTCTTC	CSVRDRGLNEQFF	NA	TRBV29-1	TRBJ2-1	TRBD1
TGCGCCAGCAGCTTGGTACCCTTCCCCCCAGATACGCAGTATTTT	CASSLVPFPPDTQYF	few	TRBV5-1	TRBJ2-3	NA
TGCAGCGTCCTACAGGGGGGTAACGGTGAAGCTTTCTTT	CSVLQGGNGEAFF	NA	TRBV29-1	TRBJ1-1	TRBD1
TGTGCCACCAGCCCGCGCCTTAGCGCGACGGGTAATGAGCAGTTCTTC	CATSPRLSATGNEQFF	NA	TRBV15	TRBJ2-1	NA
TGCGCCAGCACCCCGGTAGCGGGCGGATCCTCCGAGCAGTACTTC	CASTPVAGGSSEQYF	NA	TRBV5-1	TRBJ2-7	TRBD2
TGCAGCACTGAGAGCGGGAGCTTTGGGGAGACCCAGTACTTC	CSTESGSFGETQYF	NA	TRBV29-1	TRBJ2-5	TRBD2
TGCGCCAGCAGCGACCCTAGCGGGGCAGATACGCAGTATTTT	CASSDPSGADTQYF	many	TRBV5-1	TRBJ2-3	TRBD2
TGCGCCAGCAGCTTGGTCAACGGGGGGCTAATGTATGGCTACACCTTC	CASSLVNGGLMYGYTF	NA	TRBV5-1	TRBJ1-2	NA
TGCAGCGCCCTCCCGCGGGGGGCCACTGAAGCTTTCTTT	CSALPRGATEAFF	NA	TRBV29-1	TRBJ1-1	NA
TGTGCCAGCAGCCAACCTTTCTCCGGGGAGCTGTTTTTT	CASSQPFSGELFF	NA	TRBV6-4	TRBJ2-2	NA
TGTGCCAGCAGTTTATGGGGGCCGAACACCGGGGAGCTGTTTTTT	CASSLWGPNTGELFF	few	TRBV28	TRBJ2-2	NA
TGCAGTGCTAGGGGAGCGGGAGCCGGCTACTCCTACAATGAGCAGTTCTTC	CSARGAGAGYSYNEQFF	few	TRBV20-1	TRBJ2-1	TRBD2
TGCAGTGCTAGAGATCGGAGGCTAGCGGGAGTCGAGCAGTACTTC	CSARDRRLAGVEQYF	NA	TRBV20-1	TRBJ2-7	TRBD2
TGCAGCGTGACAACTAACTATGGCTACACCTTC	CSVTTNYGYTF	NA	TRBV29-1	TRBJ1-2	NA
TGTGCCTGGAGCCTACGCTACGAGCAGTACTTC	CAWSLRYEQYF	few	TRBV30	TRBJ2-7	NA
TGTGCCAGCAATGCGGACGGATATTCACCCCTCCACTTT	CASNADGYSPLHF	NA	TRBV2	TRBJ1-6	NA
TGTGCCAGCAACTGGGCAGAAGAGACCCAGTACTTC	CASNWAEETQYF	NA	TRBV2	TRBJ2-5	NA